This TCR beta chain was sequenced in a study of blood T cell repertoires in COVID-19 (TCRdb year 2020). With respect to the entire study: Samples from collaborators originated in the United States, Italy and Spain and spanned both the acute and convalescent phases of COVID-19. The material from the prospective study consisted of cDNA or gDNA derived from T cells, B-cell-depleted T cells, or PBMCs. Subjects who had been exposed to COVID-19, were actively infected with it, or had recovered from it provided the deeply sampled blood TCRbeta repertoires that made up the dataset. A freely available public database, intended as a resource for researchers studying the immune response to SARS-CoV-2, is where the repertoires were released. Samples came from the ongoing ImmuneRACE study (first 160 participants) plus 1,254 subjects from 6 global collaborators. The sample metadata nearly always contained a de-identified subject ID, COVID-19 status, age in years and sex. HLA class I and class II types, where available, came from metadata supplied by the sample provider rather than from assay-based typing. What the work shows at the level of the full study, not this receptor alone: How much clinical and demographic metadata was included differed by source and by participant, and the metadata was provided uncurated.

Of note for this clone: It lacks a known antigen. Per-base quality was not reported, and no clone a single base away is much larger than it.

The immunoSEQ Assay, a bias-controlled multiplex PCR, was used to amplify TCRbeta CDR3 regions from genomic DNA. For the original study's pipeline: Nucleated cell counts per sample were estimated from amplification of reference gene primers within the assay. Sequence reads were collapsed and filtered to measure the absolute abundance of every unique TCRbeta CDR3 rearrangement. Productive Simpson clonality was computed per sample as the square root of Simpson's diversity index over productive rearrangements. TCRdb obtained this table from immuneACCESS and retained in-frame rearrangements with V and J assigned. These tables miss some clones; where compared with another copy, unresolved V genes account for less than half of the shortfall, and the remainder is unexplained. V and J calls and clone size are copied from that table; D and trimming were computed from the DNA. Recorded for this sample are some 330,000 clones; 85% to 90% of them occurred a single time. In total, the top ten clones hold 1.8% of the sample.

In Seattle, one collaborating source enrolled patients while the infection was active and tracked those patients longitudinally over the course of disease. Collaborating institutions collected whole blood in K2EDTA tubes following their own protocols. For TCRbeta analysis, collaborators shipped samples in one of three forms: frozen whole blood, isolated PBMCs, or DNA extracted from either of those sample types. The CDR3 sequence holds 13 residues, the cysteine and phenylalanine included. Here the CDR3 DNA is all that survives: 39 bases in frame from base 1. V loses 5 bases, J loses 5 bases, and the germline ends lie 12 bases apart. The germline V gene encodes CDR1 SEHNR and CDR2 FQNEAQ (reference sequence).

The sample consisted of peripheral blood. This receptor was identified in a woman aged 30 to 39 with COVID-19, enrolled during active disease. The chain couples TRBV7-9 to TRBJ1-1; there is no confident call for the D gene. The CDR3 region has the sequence CASSRGVGTEAFF. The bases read TGTGCCAGCAGCCGGGGAGTGGGAACTGAAGCTTTCTTT. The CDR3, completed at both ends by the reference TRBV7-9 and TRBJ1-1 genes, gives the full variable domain DTGVSQNPRHKITKRGQNVTFRCDPISEHNRLYWYRQTLGQGPEFLTYFQNEAQLEKSRLLSDRFSAERPKGSFSTLEIQRTEQGDSAMYLCASSRGVGTEAFFGQGTRLTVV.